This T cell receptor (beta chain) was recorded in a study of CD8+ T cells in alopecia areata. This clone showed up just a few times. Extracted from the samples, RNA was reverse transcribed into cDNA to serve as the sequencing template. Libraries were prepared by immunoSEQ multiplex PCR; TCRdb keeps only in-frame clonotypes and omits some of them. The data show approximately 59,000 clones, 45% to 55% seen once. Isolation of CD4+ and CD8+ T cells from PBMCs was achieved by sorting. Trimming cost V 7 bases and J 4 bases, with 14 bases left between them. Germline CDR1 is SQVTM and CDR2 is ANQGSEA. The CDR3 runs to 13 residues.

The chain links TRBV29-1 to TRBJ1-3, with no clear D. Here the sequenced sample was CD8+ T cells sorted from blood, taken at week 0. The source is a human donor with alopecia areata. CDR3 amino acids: CSAMVADGNTIYF. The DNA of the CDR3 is TGCAGCGCTATGGTGGCAGACGGAAACACCATATATTTT.